A single sample gave rise to the 20 T cell receptor beta chains below, sequenced in a study of OX40 agonist ivuxolimab in advanced cancers. Clones were sequenced by immunoSEQ multiplex PCR, and TCRdb holds only the in-frame ones, with some missing. The sample includes tens of thousands of clones, about 92% of them seen just once. The source material was CD4+ or CD8+ T cells sorted from blood, sampled in a trial of the OX40 agonist ivuxolimab. All receptors come from an adult with an advanced solid tumor such as melanoma, head and neck, liver or kidney cancer.

V and J are TRBV7-9 and TRBJ2-5; 10 nucleotides line up with TRBD2. CDR3 length: 16 amino acids. Germline CDR1 is SEHNR and CDR2 is FQNEAQ (reference sequence). J was trimmed by 2 bases and V by 4 bases; bases with no gene match: 7. The chain's CDR3 is CASSWTSGDLQETQYF. The CDR3, as DNA: TGTGCCAGCAGCTGGACTAGCGGAGACCTTCAAGAGACCCAGTACTTC.

This clone appeared a single time. The V call is TRBV11-2, the J call TRBJ2-5; 7 positions match TRBD2. Germline CDR1 SGHAT, CDR2 FQNNGV. After removal of 4 bases from V and 10 bases from J, the junction contained 18 bases not matched to a gene. The CDR3 extends over 16 amino acids. Here the CDR3 DNA reads TGTGCCAGCAGCTCCCCGGGGGGTTCGGATGGTACGGGCCAGTACTTC. It is translated as CASSSPGGSDGTGQYF.

The chain recombines TRBV30 with TRBJ2-3; 10 nucleotides align to TRBD1. The germline CDR1 and CDR2 sequences are GTSNPN and SVGIG (reference sequence). With V trimmed by 5 bases and J by 6 bases, 5 bases remained unmatched. This CDR3 has 13 residues. The CDR3 DNA reads TGTGCCTGGTGGACAGGGGGATGGGATACGCAGTATTTT. Translating it yields CAWWTGGWDTQYF. Full variable domain (outside the CDR3, taken from reference TRBV30 and TRBJ2-3): SQTIHQWPATLVQPVGSPLSLECTVEGTSNPNLYWYRQAAGRGLQLLFYSVGIGQISSEVPQNLSASRPQDRQFILSSKKLLLSDSGFYLCAWWTGGWDTQYFGPGTRLTVL.

The chain employs TRBV2 and TRBJ2-7; 9 bases agree with TRBD1. The V and J ends lost 5 bases and 4 bases, in that order; junction bases with no gene match: 6. The CDR3 loop spans 14 amino acids. Germline assignment: CDR1 SNHLY and CDR2 FYNNEI. The DNA of the CDR3 is TGTGCCAGCAGTAGAACAGGGGGCGGGTACGAGCAGTACTTC. This gives the protein CASSRTGGGYEQYF.

The chain is built from TRBV18 and TRBJ2-7; D is undetermined. The V end was cut by 2 bases, the J end by 5 bases, with 7 bases between. There are 12 residues in the CDR3. Germline V gives CDR1 KGHSH, CDR2 LQKENI. DNA for the CDR3: TGTGCCAGCTCACCAGGTCGGGACGAGCAGTACTTC. Translation gives CASSPGRDEQYF.

This chain uses TRBV6-1 with TRBJ1-5; D is undetermined. Trimming took off 7 bases at V and 6 bases at J, with 7 bases between the two ends. The germline gives CDR1 MNHNS, CDR2 SASEGT. This CDR3 region has 11 residues. For the CDR3, the DNA is TGTGCCAGCAAATTGGGTCAGCCCCAGCATTTT. Protein product: CASKLGQPQHF.

J is TRBJ2-7 and V is TRBV4-3; the D gene is possibly TRBD1 (5 bases). Deletions cut 0 bases from V and 2 bases from J, with 17 bases between. Germline V gene lookup returns CDR1 LGHNA and CDR2 YSLEER. CDR3 length: 17 residues. CDR3: CASSQEGRGNVAYEQYF. The CDR3 nucleotides read TGCGCCAGCAGCCAAGAAGGTAGGGGTAACGTTGCCTACGAGCAGTACTTC.

V usage is TRBV2 and J usage is TRBJ2-1; 10 bases are a match to TRBD2. V was clipped by 3 bases and J by 8 bases; unmatched bases: 13. Germline V gives CDR1 SNHLY, CDR2 FYNNEI. CDR3 size: 17 residues. The CDR3 coding sequence is TGTGCCAGCAGTGATCTGGTAGCGGGAGGACCGGGGGATGAGCAGTTCTTC. It is translated as CASSDLVAGGPGDEQFF.

V gene TRBV2 combines with J gene TRBJ2-7; TRBD2 agrees at 11 bases. Germline V gene lookup returns CDR1 SNHLY and CDR2 FYNNEI. With V trimmed by 6 bases and J by 2 bases, 21 bases remained unmatched. The CDR3 runs to 20 residues. The DNA of the CDR3 is TGTGCCAGCAGCCGAAATTTAGGGCTAGCGGGAGGTTGGGACCCCTACGAGCAGTACTTC. It specifies CASSRNLGLAGGWDPYEQYF.

The chain combines TRBV7-9 with TRBJ2-7; D is unclear. There are 12 residues in the CDR3. The V gene lost 1 base and the J gene lost 3 bases, with 4 bases spanning the gap. Germline V gene data show CDR1 as SEHNR and CDR2 as FQNEAQ (reference sequence). CDR3 in amino acids: CASSLDLYEQYF. The CDR3 region has the DNA TGTGCCAGCAGCTTAGACCTCTACGAGCAGTACTTC.

The chain has TRBV29-1 and TRBJ1-1, with a possible D match to TRBD1 (6 bases). The CDR3 is 11 amino acids. Trimming took off 4 bases at V and 5 bases at J, with 8 bases between the two ends. CDR1 and CDR2 from the germline V gene are SQVTM and ANQGSEA. CDR3 sequence: CSVVQGTEAFF. The CDR3 bases are TGCAGCGTTGTACAGGGAACTGAAGCTTTCTTT.

The chain uses TRBV7-2 and TRBJ2-7, with D possibly TRBD2 on 6 matching bases. V lost 2 bases, J lost 4 bases, and 15 bases lay in between. Germline CDR1 reads SGHTA; CDR2 reads FQGNSA. There are 15 residues in the CDR3. For the CDR3, the DNA is TGTGCCAGCAGCTTATTGGAGAGCGGGCCTTACGAGCAGTACTTC. It is translated as CASSLLESGPYEQYF.

This chain links TRBV15 with TRBJ2-1; TRBD2 agrees at 11 bases. Germline V CDR1 and CDR2: LNHNV, YYDKDF (reference sequence). This CDR3 is 15 amino acids long. Trimming removed 1 base from V and 10 bases from J; junction bases left unmatched: 6. In DNA, the CDR3 is TGTGCCACCAGCAGAGGGGTTAGCGGGAGGGACGAGCAGTTCTTC. It codes for CATSRGVSGRDEQFF.

This chain joins TRBV6-1 and TRBJ1-5; D not certain. The CDR3 totals 13 residues. Germline CDR1 and CDR2: MNHNS and SASEGT. V was shortened by 4 bases and J by 3 bases, with 7 bases between the two germline ends. The CDR3 loop reads CASSAWDNQPQHF. The DNA for the CDR3 is TGTGCCAGCAGTGCCTGGGACAATCAGCCCCAGCATTTT.

The V and J genes are TRBV27 and TRBJ2-5; 9 nucleotides agree with TRBD1. The CDR3 extends over 15 amino acids. Germline values: CDR1 MNHEY, CDR2 SMNVEV (reference sequence). The trim removed 3 bases at V and 5 bases at J, leaving 7 bases unmatched. CDR3 nucleotides: TGTGCCAGCAGTTTGATAACAGGGGGCTCGGAGACCCAGTACTTC. Translated: CASSLITGGSETQYF.

The chain recombines TRBV7-8 with TRBJ1-4, with 11 bases that match TRBD1. The germline gives CDR1 SGHVS, CDR2 FQNEAQ. This CDR3 contains 16 residues. With 0 bases clipped from V and 11 bases from J, the junction kept 8 bases outside the gene matches. In nucleotides, the CDR3 is TGTGCCAGCAGCTTAGCGCTAAGGACAGGGGGCGTTAAACTGTTTTTT. Amino acid sequence: CASSLALRTGGVKLFF.

The V gene is TRBV5-6, the J gene TRBJ1-3; 8 nucleotides match TRBD1. Trimming cost V 4 bases and J 2 bases; bases outside gene matches: 5. The germline V gene has CDR1 SGHDT and CDR2 YYEEEE. The CDR3 consists of 15 residues. CDR3 in amino acids: CASSPGTGAGNTIYF. DNA of the CDR3: TGTGCCAGCAGCCCAGGGACAGGCGCTGGAAACACCATATATTTT.

This clone was seen a few times. In DNA form, the CDR3 reads TGTGCCAGCCGTCAGAGGTGGGAGCAGTACTTC. Translation: CASRQRWEQYF. The chain is built from TRBV2 and TRBJ2-7, with D uncertain. V was trimmed by 8 bases and J by 7 bases, leaving 12 bases between them. The CDR3 extends over 11 amino acids. Germline V CDR1 and CDR2: SNHLY, FYNNEI.

V is TRBV7-9 and J is TRBJ1-5; a possible D gene is TRBD1 (6 bases). Germline CDR1 reads SEHNR; CDR2 reads FQNEAQ (reference sequence). This CDR3 spans 12 amino acids. V was clipped by 5 bases and J by 7 bases, with 9 bases between them. The CDR3 coding sequence is TGTGCCAGCAGCACACAGGGACAGCCCCAGCATTTT. This sequence encodes CASSTQGQPQHF.

V gene TRBV4-1 combines with J gene TRBJ2-7; 7 bases fit TRBD1. This CDR3 contains 15 residues. Unmatched junction bases numbered 11, after V lost 0 bases and J lost 9 bases. Germline values: CDR1 MGHRA, CDR2 YSYEKL. CDR3 bases: TGCGCCAGCAGCCAAGATTCCACAGGGGCTTTCGGGCAGTACTTC. As protein: CASSQDSTGAFGQYF.